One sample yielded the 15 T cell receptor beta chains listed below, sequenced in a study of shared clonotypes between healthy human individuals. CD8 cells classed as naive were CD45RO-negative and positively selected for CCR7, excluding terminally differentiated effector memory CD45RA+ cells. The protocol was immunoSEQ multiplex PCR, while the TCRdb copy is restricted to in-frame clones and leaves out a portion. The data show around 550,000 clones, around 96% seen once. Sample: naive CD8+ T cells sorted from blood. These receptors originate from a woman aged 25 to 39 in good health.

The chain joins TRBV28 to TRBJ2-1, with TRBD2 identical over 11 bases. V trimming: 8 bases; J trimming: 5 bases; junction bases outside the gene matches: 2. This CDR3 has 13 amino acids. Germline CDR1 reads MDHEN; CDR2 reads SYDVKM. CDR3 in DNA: TGTGCCAGCGGGACTAGCGGAGACAATGAGCAGTTCTTC. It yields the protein CASGTSGDNEQFF.

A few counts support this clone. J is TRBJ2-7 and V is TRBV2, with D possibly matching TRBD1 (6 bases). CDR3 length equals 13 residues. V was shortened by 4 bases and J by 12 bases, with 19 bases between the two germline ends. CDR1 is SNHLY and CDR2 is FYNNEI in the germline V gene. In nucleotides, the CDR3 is TGTGCCAGCAGTGGGTTAGCAGCGCGAGGGGGGTACTTC. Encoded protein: CASSGLAARGGYF.

The CDR3 DNA follows: TGTGCCAGCAGTTACTCCGGACAGATTAGCTCCTACGAGCAGTACTTC. It yields the protein CASSYSGQISSYEQYF. The chain has TRBV6-5 and TRBJ2-7; TRBD1 is a possible D gene (6 bases). Germline V lookup: CDR1 MNHEY, CDR2 SVGAGI. This CDR3 has 16 residues. V was shortened by 0 bases and J by 0 bases, with 12 bases between the two germline ends.

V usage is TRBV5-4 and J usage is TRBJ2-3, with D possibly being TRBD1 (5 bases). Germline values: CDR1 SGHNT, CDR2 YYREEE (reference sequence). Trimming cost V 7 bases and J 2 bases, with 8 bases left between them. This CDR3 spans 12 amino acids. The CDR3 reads CASGAYTDTQYF. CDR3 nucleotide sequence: TGTGCCAGCGGGGCTTACACAGATACGCAGTATTTT. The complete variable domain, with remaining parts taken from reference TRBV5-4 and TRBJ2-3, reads ETGVTQSPTHLIKTRGQQVTLRCSSQSGHNTVSWYQQALGQGPQFIFQYYREEENGRGNFPPRFSGLQFPNYSSELNVNALELDDSALYLCASGAYTDTQYFGPGTRLTVL.

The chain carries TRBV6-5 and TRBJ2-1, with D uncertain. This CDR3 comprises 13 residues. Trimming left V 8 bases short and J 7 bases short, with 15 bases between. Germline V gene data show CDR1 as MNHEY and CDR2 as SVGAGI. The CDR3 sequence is CASGVWTENEQFF. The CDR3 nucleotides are TGTGCCAGCGGGGTTTGGACCGAAAATGAGCAGTTCTTC.

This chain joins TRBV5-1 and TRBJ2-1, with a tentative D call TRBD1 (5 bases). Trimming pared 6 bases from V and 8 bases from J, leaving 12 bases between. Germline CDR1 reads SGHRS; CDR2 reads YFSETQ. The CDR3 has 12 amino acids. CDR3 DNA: TGCGCCAGCAAGCAGGGTTTCGATGAGCAGTTCTTC. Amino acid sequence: CASKQGFDEQFF.

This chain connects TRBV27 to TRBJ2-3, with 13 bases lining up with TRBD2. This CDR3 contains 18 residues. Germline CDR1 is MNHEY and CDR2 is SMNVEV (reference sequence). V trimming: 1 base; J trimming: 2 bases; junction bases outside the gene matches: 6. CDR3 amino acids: CASSLLLAGGPDTDTQYF. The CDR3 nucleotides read TGTGCCAGCAGTTTATTACTAGCGGGAGGGCCGGACACAGATACGCAGTATTTT.

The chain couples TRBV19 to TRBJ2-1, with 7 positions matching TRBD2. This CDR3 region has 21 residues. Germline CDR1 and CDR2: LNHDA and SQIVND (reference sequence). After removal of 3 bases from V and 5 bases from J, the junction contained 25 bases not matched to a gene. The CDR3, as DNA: TGTGCCAGTAGTATCGGAACTATCGGGGGAGGGCCAGTACGCGTTGACAATGAGCAGTTCTTC. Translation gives CASSIGTIGGGPVRVDNEQFF.

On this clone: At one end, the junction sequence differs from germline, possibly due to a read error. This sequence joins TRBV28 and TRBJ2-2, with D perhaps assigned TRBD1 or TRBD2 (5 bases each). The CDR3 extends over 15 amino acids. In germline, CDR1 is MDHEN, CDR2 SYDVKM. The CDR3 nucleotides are TGTGCCAGCAGTTTATGGGCAGGGACGACCGGAGAGCTGTTTTTT. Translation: CASSLWAGTTGELFF.

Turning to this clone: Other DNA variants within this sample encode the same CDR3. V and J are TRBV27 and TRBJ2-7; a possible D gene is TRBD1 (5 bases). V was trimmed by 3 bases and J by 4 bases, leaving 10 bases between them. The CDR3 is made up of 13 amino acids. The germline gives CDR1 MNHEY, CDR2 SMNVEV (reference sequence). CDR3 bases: TGTGCCAGCAGTTTTAGGGGATCTTACGAGCAGTACTTC. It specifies CASSFRGSYEQYF.

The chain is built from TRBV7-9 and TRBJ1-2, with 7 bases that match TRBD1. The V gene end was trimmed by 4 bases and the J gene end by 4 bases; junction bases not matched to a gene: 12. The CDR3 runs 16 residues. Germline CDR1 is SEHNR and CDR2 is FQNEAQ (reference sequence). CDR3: CASSSSGTDTSYGYTF. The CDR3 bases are TGTGCCAGCAGCTCCTCCGGGACAGATACCTCCTATGGCTACACCTTC.

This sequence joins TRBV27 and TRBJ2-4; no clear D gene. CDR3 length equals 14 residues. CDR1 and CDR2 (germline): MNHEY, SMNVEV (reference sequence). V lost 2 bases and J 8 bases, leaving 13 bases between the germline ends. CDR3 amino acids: CASSLMAVPDIQYF. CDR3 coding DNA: TGTGCCAGCAGTTTAATGGCAGTGCCAGACATTCAGTACTTC.

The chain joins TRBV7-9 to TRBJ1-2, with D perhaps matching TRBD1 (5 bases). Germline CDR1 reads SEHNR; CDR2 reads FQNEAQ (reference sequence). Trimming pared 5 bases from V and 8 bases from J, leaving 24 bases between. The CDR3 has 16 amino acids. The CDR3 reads CASSQEVATVGLGYTF. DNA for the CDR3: TGTGCCAGCAGCCAAGAGGTAGCGACAGTAGGACTGGGCTACACCTTC.

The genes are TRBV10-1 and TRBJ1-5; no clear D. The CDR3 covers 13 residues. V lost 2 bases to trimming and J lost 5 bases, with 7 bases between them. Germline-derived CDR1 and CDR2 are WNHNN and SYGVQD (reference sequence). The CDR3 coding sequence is TGCGCCAGCAGTGAGGACGGATATCAGCCCCAGCATTTT. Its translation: CASSEDGYQPQHF.

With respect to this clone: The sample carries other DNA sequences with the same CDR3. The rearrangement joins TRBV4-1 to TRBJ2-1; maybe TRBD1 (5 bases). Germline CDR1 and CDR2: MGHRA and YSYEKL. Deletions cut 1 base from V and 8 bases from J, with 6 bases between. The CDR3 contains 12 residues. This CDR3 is CASSQAGYEQFF. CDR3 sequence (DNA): TGCGCCAGCAGCCAAGCAGGGTATGAGCAGTTCTTC.